Following are 23 T cell receptor beta chains from one sample sequenced in a study of blood T cell repertoires in COVID-19. This table comes from immunoSEQ multiplex PCR, and its TCRdb copy is limited to in-frame clones, with some not included. The profile covers some 420,000 clones, with more than 80% appearing a single time and 1% to 1.3% taken by the ten largest. Sequencing was done on a sample of PBMCs or T cells enriched from blood (not recorded which). These receptors were collected from a man aged 25 to 45 who had recovered from COVID-19.

The J gene is TRBJ2-7, the V gene TRBV6-5, with 7 bases fitting TRBD2. The J segment lost 4 bases and the V segment lost 8 bases, leaving 14 bases of the junction unmatched. CDR3 length equals 15 residues. Germline loops: CDR1 MNHEY, CDR2 SVGAGI. The CDR3 DNA reads TGTGCCAGCGGCCTCAGTGGGAGGGTATCTTACGAGCAGTACTTC. Translating gives CASGLSGRVSYEQYF.

The genes are TRBV19 and TRBJ2-5; 14 nucleotides line up with TRBD2. CDR1 LNHDA and CDR2 SQIVND come from the germline V gene (reference sequence). V was clipped by 6 bases and J by 5 bases; unmatched bases: 5. CDR3 length: 15 residues. The CDR3 reads CASRKGTSGSETQYF. The CDR3, as DNA: TGTGCCAGTAGGAAAGGGACTAGCGGGAGTGAGACCCAGTACTTC.

The chain recombines TRBV29-1 with TRBJ2-3, with 10 bases that match TRBD2. This CDR3 is 15 amino acids long. Trimming cost V 8 bases and J 5 bases; bases outside gene matches: 13. Per the germline V gene, CDR1 is SQVTM and CDR2 is ANQGSEA. The CDR3 nucleotides are TGCAGCTCTGAGGGCGGGACTAGCGCTATAGATACGCAGTATTTT. It codes for CSSEGGTSAIDTQYF.

V and J are TRBV29-1 and TRBJ2-1, with a weak D call TRBD2 (5 bases). Germline CDR1 is SQVTM and CDR2 is ANQGSEA. CDR3 size: 15 residues. Trimming took off 1 base at V and 1 base at J, with 11 bases between the two ends. CDR3 nucleotides: TGCAGCGTTGAAGGAGCGGAAAGATCCTACAATGAGCAGTTCTTC. Protein: CSVEGAERSYNEQFF.

This rearrangement joins TRBV15 to TRBJ2-1; TRBD2 matches 12 bases. CDR1 and CDR2 from the germline V gene are LNHNV and YYDKDF (reference sequence). CDR3 size: 18 residues. V trimming: 1 base; J trimming: 6 bases; junction bases outside the gene matches: 10. This CDR3 reads CATSRGPQTSGSLNEQFF. The CDR3 nucleotides are TGTGCCACCAGCAGAGGTCCCCAGACTAGCGGGAGTCTCAATGAGCAGTTCTTC. Complete variable domain (other parts from reference TRBV15 and TRBJ2-1): DAMVIQNPRYQVTQFGKPVTLSCSQTLNHNVMYWYQQKSSQAPKLLFHYYDKDFNNEADTPDNFQSRRPNTSFCFLDIRSPGLGDTAMYLCATSRGPQTSGSLNEQFFGPGTRLTVL.

The CDR3 reads CASSLGLGAVETQYF. CDR3 sequence (DNA): TGTGCCAGCAGCTTAGGGCTTGGGGCGGTGGAGACCCAGTACTTC. The rearrangement joins TRBV7-6 to TRBJ2-5, with D maybe TRBD1 (5 bases). V lost 1 base, J lost 5 bases, and 14 bases lay in between. The CDR3 sequence is 15 residues long. Germline CDR1 SGHVS, CDR2 FNYEAQ.

The chain links TRBV19 to TRBJ2-1; 10 positions match TRBD1. Germline CDR1 is LNHDA and CDR2 is SQIVND (reference sequence). V lost 4 bases, J lost 9 bases, and 9 bases stayed unmatched. The CDR3 runs 15 residues. In nucleotides, the CDR3 is TGTGCCAGTAGTAGGGGAAAGACAGGGGGCGGTGAGCAGTTCTTC. Its protein product is CASSRGKTGGGEQFF. The whole variable domain, remainder taken from reference TRBV19 and TRBJ2-1, is DGGITQSPKYLFRKEGQNVTLSCEQNLNHDAMYWYRQDPGQGLRLIYYSQIVNDFQKGDIAEGYSVSREKKESFPLTVTSAQKNPTAFYLCASSRGKTGGGEQFFGPGTRLTVL.

This clone has more than one count but fewer than ten. This chain links TRBV19 with TRBJ1-3; 7 nucleotides match TRBD1. The CDR3 spans 19 residues. In germline, CDR1 is LNHDA, CDR2 SQIVND (reference sequence). V dropped 7 bases and J dropped 0; count of bases not matched to a gene: 18. CDR3 in DNA: TGTGCCAGTACTACCGGGACAGTCTTCCCCATCGACTCTGGAAACACCATATATTTT. It specifies CASTTGTVFPIDSGNTIYF.

This chain uses TRBV2 with TRBJ1-2; 8 nucleotides match TRBD1. The CDR3 is 13 residues long. With 4 bases clipped from V and 8 bases from J, the junction kept 6 bases outside the gene matches. Germline lookup yields CDR1 SNHLY and CDR2 FYNNEI. This CDR3 reads CASSGTGSWGYTF. The CDR3, as DNA: TGTGCCAGCAGTGGGACAGGGTCTTGGGGCTACACCTTC.

The chain links TRBV19 to TRBJ2-1; 9 nucleotides align to TRBD2. The J segment lost 10 bases and the V segment lost 5 bases, leaving 6 bases of the junction unmatched. The germline gives CDR1 LNHDA, CDR2 SQIVND (reference sequence). The CDR3 has 13 amino acids. CDR3 protein: CASSLRLAVEQFF. CDR3 sequence (DNA): TGTGCCAGTAGTTTACGACTAGCGGTAGAGCAGTTCTTC.

The chain uses TRBV5-4 and TRBJ1-1; 8 nucleotides agree with TRBD1. CDR1 is SGHNT, CDR2 YYREEE, per germline (reference sequence). The CDR3 extends over 19 amino acids. Unmatched junction bases numbered 23, after V lost 4 bases and J lost 6 bases. Here the CDR3 DNA reads TGTGCCAGCAGCGGCCAGACAGGGGATAGGAGCCTCCCCGTCCCTGAAGCTTTCTTT. As protein: CASSGQTGDRSLPVPEAFF.

The V gene is TRBV4-2, the J gene TRBJ2-5, with 7 positions matching TRBD2. Germline loops: CDR1 LGHNA, CDR2 YNFKEQ. There are 15 residues in the CDR3. Trimming at V came to 9 bases and at J to 1 base, leaving 11 bases not matched to a gene. The CDR3 region is CASKLSSGFQETQYF. The CDR3 DNA is TGTGCCAGTAAACTATCTAGCGGCTTCCAAGAGACCCAGTACTTC.

V is TRBV29-1 and J is TRBJ2-5; 7 nucleotides agree with TRBD1. This CDR3 region has 13 residues. CDR1 and CDR2 from the germline V gene are SQVTM and ANQGSEA. V gave up 6 bases and J gave up 3 bases; unmatched junction bases: 7. The DNA of the CDR3 is TGCAGCGTCGCAGTACAGGGGAAAGAGACCCAGTACTTC. It is translated as CSVAVQGKETQYF.

The CDR3 DNA sequence: TGCGCCAGCAGGGGGGCCAGCTCCTACAATGAGCAGTTCTTC. Encoded protein: CASRGASSYNEQFF. The chain couples TRBV4-1 to TRBJ2-1, with D maybe TRBD1 (6 bases). V lost 6 bases and J 0 bases, leaving 9 bases between the germline ends. CDR1 is MGHRA and CDR2 is YSYEKL in the germline V gene. The CDR3 extends over 14 amino acids.

V and J are TRBV13 and TRBJ2-1, with TRBD2 identical over 12 bases. Losses at the gene ends were 1 base for V and 5 bases for J; bases not matched to a gene: 9. CDR1 is PRHDT and CDR2 is FYEKMQ in the germline V gene (reference sequence). The CDR3 consists of 18 residues. CDR3 region: CASSLVSRLAGGNNEQFF. CDR3 coding DNA: TGTGCCAGCAGCTTAGTGTCTAGGCTAGCGGGAGGGAACAATGAGCAGTTCTTC.

The V and J genes are TRBV30 and TRBJ2-3; 9 nucleotides align to TRBD2. Per the germline V gene, CDR1 is GTSNPN and CDR2 is SVGIG (reference sequence). This CDR3 contains 16 residues. V shed 8 bases and J 0 bases; nucleotides not matched to a gene: 12. In nucleotides, the CDR3 is TGTGCCCGAACCCCTCCTAGCGGGATGAGCACAGATACGCAGTATTTT. Translation gives CARTPPSGMSTDTQYF.

The chain recombines TRBV18 with TRBJ1-5; 7 nucleotides align to TRBD1. Germline lookup yields CDR1 KGHSH and CDR2 LQKENI. The ends lost 6 bases at V and 4 bases at J; junction bases unmatched: 12. The CDR3 runs to 16 residues. In DNA, the CDR3 is TGTGCCAGCTCCCTTATTAGGACAGGCCCAAATCAGCCCCAGCATTTT. Translating gives CASSLIRTGPNQPQHF.

The chain recombines TRBV28 with TRBJ2-1; 11 nucleotides line up with TRBD2. CDR3 length equals 13 residues. Germline V gene lookup returns CDR1 MDHEN and CDR2 SYDVKM. V shed 7 bases and J 8 bases; nucleotides not matched to a gene: 4. CDR3 region: CASTVLAGDEQFF. DNA of the CDR3: TGTGCCAGCACCGTACTAGCGGGGGATGAGCAGTTCTTC.

V and J are TRBV10-3 and TRBJ1-2; D is ambiguous. CDR1 and CDR2 from the germline V gene are ENHRY and SYGVKD. The CDR3 consists of 14 residues. With 4 bases removed from V and 5 bases from J, the gap between germline ends came to 14 bases. CDR3 in amino acids: CAISGEGTSYGYTF. CDR3 bases: TGTGCCATCAGTGGTGAGGGAACATCTTATGGCTACACCTTC.

The genes are TRBV7-2 and TRBJ2-5, with 10 bases that match TRBD2. Germline CDR1 SGHTA, CDR2 FQGNSA. Unmatched junction bases numbered 2, after V lost 2 bases and J lost 2 bases. This CDR3 is built from 15 residues. DNA of the CDR3: TGTGCCAGCAGCTTACTAGCGGGGGTGCAAGAGACCCAGTACTTC. Protein product: CASSLLAGVQETQYF.

This rearrangement joins TRBV11-3 to TRBJ2-1; D possibly corresponds to TRBD2 (6 bases). The germline V gene encodes CDR1 SGHNT and CDR2 YENEEA. V was trimmed by 6 bases and J by 3 bases, leaving 21 bases between them. This CDR3 contains 17 residues. CDR3 in DNA: TGTGCCAGCAGGTCCCGGGAGATCCTATCCCTCTACAATGAGCAGTTCTTC. As protein: CASRSREILSLYNEQFF.

The chain couples TRBV13 to TRBJ1-4, with 7 bases identical to TRBD1. Losses at the gene ends were 5 bases for V and 4 bases for J; bases not matched to a gene: 1. This CDR3 spans 13 amino acids. Germline V CDR1 and CDR2: PRHDT, FYEKMQ (reference sequence). This CDR3 reads CASSNRGNEKLFF. CDR3 in DNA: TGTGCCAGCAGCAACAGGGGTAATGAAAAACTGTTTTTT.

The V call is TRBV4-2, the J call TRBJ2-7; D may be TRBD1 (6 bases). CDR1 LGHNA and CDR2 YNFKEQ come from the germline V gene. The CDR3 loop spans 13 amino acids. The V and J ends lost 4 bases and 2 bases respectively, with 9 bases between them. The CDR3 sequence: CASSPGQTYEQYF. The CDR3 DNA reads TGTGCCAGCAGCCCCGGACAGACCTACGAGCAGTACTTC.